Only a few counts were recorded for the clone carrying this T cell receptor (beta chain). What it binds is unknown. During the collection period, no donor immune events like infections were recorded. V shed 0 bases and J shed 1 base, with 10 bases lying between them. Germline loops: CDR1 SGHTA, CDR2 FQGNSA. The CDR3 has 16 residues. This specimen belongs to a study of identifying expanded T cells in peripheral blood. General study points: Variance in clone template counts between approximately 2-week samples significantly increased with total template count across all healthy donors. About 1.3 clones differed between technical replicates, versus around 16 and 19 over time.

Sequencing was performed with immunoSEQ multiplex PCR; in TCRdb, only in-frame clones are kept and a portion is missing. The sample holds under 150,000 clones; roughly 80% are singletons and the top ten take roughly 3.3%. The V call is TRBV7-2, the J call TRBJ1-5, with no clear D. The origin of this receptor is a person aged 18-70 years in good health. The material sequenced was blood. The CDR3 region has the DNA TGTGCCAGCAGCTTAGCCGGGCACCAAAGCAATCAGCCCCAGCATTTT. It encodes CASSLAGHQSNQPQHF.